The entry below gives a single T cell receptor (beta chain) sequence along with its context. No antigen is known for it. This record comes from a study of T-cell reconstitution after alpha-beta-depleted transplantation in children. Study-level results: Newly produced T cells mostly provided counts and TCRbeta diversity after one year, as hyperexpanded clones declined. Two months or so post-transplant, alpha-beta T cells reportedly derived from several hundred expanded graft clones.

Molecular barcoding with unique molecular identifiers was used for the TCRbeta library. TCRdb recomputed calls from the PCR reads with MiXCR, one row per CDR3 protein. The sample includes under 850,000 distinct CDR3 sequences, roughly 13% of them seen just once. From germline, CDR1 is DFQATT and CDR2 SNEGSKA (reference sequence). The CDR3 contains 15 residues. J lost 8 bases, V lost 3 bases, and 8 bases had no gene match. This sequence joins TRBV20-1 and TRBJ1-6; 9 bases fit TRBD1. This TCR was recovered from a girl under 10 years old with congenital amegakaryocytic thrombocytopenia, due to receive a stem cell transplant. This specimen consisted of PBMCs, obtained before TCRalphabeta/CD19-depleted stem cell transplant. In DNA, the CDR3 is TGCAGTGCTAGGGCCCGGGACAGGGCTGATTCACCCCTCCACTTT. Its translation: CSARARDRADSPLHF.